This note documents a single T cell receptor (beta chain) sequence. Its antigen remains unknown. TCRdb reanalysed the RT-PCR reads using MiXCR and keeps one entry per CDR3 protein. This table holds around 850,000 distinct CDR3 sequences, about 18% found once. The CDR3 runs 12 residues. V gave up 7 bases and J gave up 3 bases, with 12 bases separating them. Germline values: CDR1 SQVTM, CDR2 ANQGSEA. This sample is drawn from a study of response to subunit inactivated influenza vaccine. The study, taken as a whole, reports: Each seasonal flu vaccination may recruit only limited new T cells, authors suggested.

Sample: PBMCs from blood, taken roughly 5 days after vaccination. This receptor was taken from a man aged 50 or older who received an inactivated influenza vaccine. This chain connects TRBV29-1 to TRBJ1-2; D perhaps matches TRBD1 (5 bases). CDR3 sequence reads: CSGGGLDYGYTF. The CDR3 region has the DNA TGCAGCGGGGGGGGTCTTGACTATGGCTACACCTTC.